The sequence of this TCR beta chain was determined in a study of cytomegalovirus exposure and HLA in healthy donors. Study-level results: With DRB1 most and HLA-C fewest, TCR association rates differed between HLA loci in a later analysis.

In regard to this clone: Antigen: not known.

Germline V gives CDR1 SEHNR, CDR2 FQNEAQ (reference sequence). The CDR3 length is 15 residues. The trim removed 5 bases at V and 6 bases at J, leaving 8 bases unmatched. PCR involved 60 Vbeta and 13 Jbeta primers. Data came from immunoSEQ multiplex PCR; TCRdb stores just in-frame clones and leaves some out. The sample lists approximately 120,000 clones, 17% occurring once. Sequences were obtained from PBMCs. The receptor was derived from a female donor in good health and CMV-seropositive. The rearrangement joins TRBV7-9 to TRBJ2-7; the match to TRBD1 covers 12 bases. The CDR3 reads CASSAPGQGAREQYF. The CDR3 DNA reads TGTGCCAGCAGCGCCCCGGGACAGGGGGCGCGCGAGCAGTACTTC.